Each of the 21 T cell receptor beta chains below was sequenced from the same sample in a study of cytomegalovirus exposure and HLA in healthy donors (dated by TCRdb to about 2017). The library was prepared using the immunoSEQ multiplex PCR assay. For the multiplex PCR, a mixture combining 60 forward primers for TCR Vbeta segments and 13 reverse primers for TCR Jbeta segments was used. TCRdb carries this immuneACCESS record with in-frame sequences only. Its versions omit some clonotypes, under half of them owing to an unresolved V gene in the studies checked, with the rest unexplained. The sample table holds fewer than 200,000 clones, of which 76% were seen once. 0.75% to 0.8% of the sample goes to the ten largest clones. Sequenced: PBMCs. The receptors derive from a female donor in good health and CMV-seronegative.

The chain combines TRBV6-1 with TRBJ2-3; 9 bases fit TRBD2. Per germline, CDR1 MNHNS and CDR2 SASEGT. The CDR3 loop spans 15 amino acids. With V trimmed by 0 bases and J by 6 bases, 4 bases remained unmatched. The CDR3 coding sequence is TGTGCCAGCAGTGAAGCTAGCGGGAGATTTGATACGCAGTATTTT. Residues: CASSEASGRFDTQYF.

This clone was seen more than once but under ten times. The chain has TRBV29-1 and TRBJ2-5; maybe TRBD1 (5 bases). CDR1 is SQVTM and CDR2 is ANQGSEA in the germline V gene. Trimming removed 4 bases from V and 9 bases from J, with 18 bases in between. This CDR3 contains 13 residues. The CDR3 reads CSVVRRGTAAQYF. The CDR3 DNA is TGCAGCGTTGTTCGAAGGGGAACGGCGGCCCAGTACTTC.

CDR3 DNA: TGTGCCAGCAGCTGGGGGGACAGAAGACTGAACACTGAAGCTTTCTTT. Its translation is CASSWGDRRLNTEAFF. The chain carries TRBV5-8 and TRBJ1-1, with TRBD1 matching over 7 bases. In germline, CDR1 is SGHTS, CDR2 YDEGEE. V trimming: 3 bases; J trimming: 0 bases; junction bases outside the gene matches: 8. CDR3 length: 16 amino acids.

The V and J genes are TRBV7-3 and TRBJ2-1; TRBD1 agrees at 9 bases. CDR3 length: 13 amino acids. CDR1 is SGHTA, CDR2 FQGTGA, per germline. J gave up 14 bases and V 5 bases, and 10 bases lay outside the gene matches. The CDR3 DNA reads as TGTGCCAGCAGCCTTGGACAGGGGAGTCCGAAGTTCTTC. Its protein product is CASSLGQGSPKFF.

The chain carries TRBV7-3 and TRBJ2-5; TRBD1 is a possible D gene (5 bases). Germline V gives CDR1 SGHTA, CDR2 FQGTGA. This CDR3 is 13 amino acids long. V was clipped by 5 bases and J by 5 bases, with 12 bases between them. CDR3 DNA: TGTGCCAGCAGCGAGACAGCTACGGAGACCCAGTACTTC. Translating it yields CASSETATETQYF.

The chain carries TRBV4-1 and TRBJ2-7; 7 bases are a match to TRBD1. The CDR3 sequence is 16 residues long. Germline-derived CDR1 and CDR2 are MGHRA and YSYEKL. The junction had 8 bases not matched to a gene; V was cut back by 3 bases and J by 0 bases. CDR3: CASSHPDREISYEQYF. CDR3 bases: TGCGCCAGCAGCCACCCCGACAGGGAGATCTCCTACGAGCAGTACTTC.

The chain recombines TRBV15 with TRBJ2-7, with 10 nucleotides matching TRBD2. V was pared by 0 bases and J by 2 bases, with 4 bases of the junction left unmatched. The germline V gene has CDR1 LNHNV and CDR2 YYDKDF (reference sequence). The CDR3 is 16 amino acids. The CDR3 sequence is CATSRESGRAPYEQYF. CDR3 coding DNA: TGTGCCACCAGCAGAGAAAGCGGGAGGGCCCCCTACGAGCAGTACTTC.

The gene calls are TRBV4-1 and TRBJ2-1; TRBD2 might be the D (6 bases). The CDR3 length is 14 residues. Deletions cut 4 bases from V and 7 bases from J, with 14 bases between. CDR1 is MGHRA, CDR2 YSYEKL, per germline. This chain's CDR3 is CASSLSGGPNEQFF. For the CDR3, the DNA is TGCGCCAGCAGCCTGTCTGGAGGGCCTAATGAGCAGTTCTTC.

The genes are TRBV27 and TRBJ2-3; TRBD2 agrees at 9 bases. Germline values: CDR1 MNHEY, CDR2 SMNVEV (reference sequence). This CDR3 spans 18 amino acids. V was clipped by 3 bases and J by 1 base; unmatched bases: 11. The CDR3: CASSLSSVAGAGTDTQYF. For the CDR3, the DNA is TGTGCCAGCAGTTTGTCTAGTGTAGCGGGGGCCGGCACAGATACGCAGTATTTT.

This clone was seen only once. V is TRBV2 and J is TRBJ2-1; TRBD2 agrees at 9 bases. The CDR3 loop spans 15 amino acids. The germline CDR1 and CDR2 sequences are SNHLY and FYNNEI. V dropped 6 bases and J dropped 5; count of bases not matched to a gene: 8. CDR3 nucleotide sequence: TGTGCCAGCAGAGAATGGACTAGCGTGAACAATGAGCAGTTCTTC. Protein: CASREWTSVNNEQFF.

The CDR3: CASSVSGRKTDTQYF. The DNA for the CDR3 is TGCGCCAGCAGCGTTAGCGGGCGCAAAACAGATACGCAGTATTTT. V gene TRBV5-1 combines with J gene TRBJ2-3; 7 positions match TRBD2. Germline V CDR1 and CDR2: SGHRS, YFSETQ. The CDR3 extends over 15 amino acids. Germline trimming cut 4 bases from V and 3 bases from J; bases unmatched to any gene: 8.

V is TRBV23-1 and J is TRBJ2-7, with 8 bases fitting TRBD1. TRBV23-1 is known as an ORF, though its function is uncertain. The CDR3 extends over 14 amino acids. V shed 6 bases and J 5 bases; nucleotides not matched to a gene: 9. CDR3 DNA: TGCGCCAGCAGCTACCGTCGGACAGGGAACGAGCAGTACTTC. This translates into CASSYRRTGNEQYF.

The chain recombines TRBV19 with TRBJ2-7, with D maybe TRBD1 (5 bases). V lost 3 bases and J 0 bases, leaving 18 bases between the germline ends. The CDR3 runs 17 residues. The germline V gene encodes CDR1 LNHDA and CDR2 SQIVND (reference sequence). The CDR3 DNA reads as TGTGCCAGTAGTATTTGGGTCGGGCAGGGCATCTCCTACGAGCAGTACTTC. Translation: CASSIWVGQGISYEQYF.

The genes are TRBV7-9 and TRBJ2-7; 10 bases fit TRBD1. CDR1 and CDR2 from the germline V gene are SEHNR and FQNEAQ (reference sequence). Trimming at V came to 1 base and at J to 5 bases, leaving 2 bases not matched to a gene. The CDR3 runs to 14 residues. CDR3 loop: CASSLGDRGHEQYF. The CDR3 nucleotides read TGTGCCAGCAGCTTAGGGGACAGGGGCCACGAGCAGTACTTC.

The gene calls are TRBV6-5 and TRBJ2-5; TRBD2 matches 11 bases. V lost 6 bases and J lost 1; bases outside the gene matches: 4. The CDR3 loop spans 15 amino acids. Germline V gene data show CDR1 as MNHEY and CDR2 as SVGAGI. Here the CDR3 DNA reads TGTGCCAGCAGCCCCCTAGCGGGGGGCCAAGAGACCCAGTACTTC. This sequence encodes CASSPLAGGQETQYF.

The V and J genes are TRBV5-1 and TRBJ2-6, with D perhaps TRBD2 (6 bases). V lost 5 bases to trimming and J lost 0 bases, with 9 bases between them. This CDR3 contains 15 residues. In germline, CDR1 is SGHRS, CDR2 YFSETQ. The CDR3 DNA reads as TGCGCCAGCAGTTCGACTAGCTCTGGGGCCAACGTCCTGACTTTC. Translation: CASSSTSSGANVLTF.

This CDR3 is CASSYGRRTDTQYF. Written as DNA, the CDR3 is TGTGCCAGCAGTTACGGCAGGCGCACAGATACGCAGTATTTT. This sequence joins TRBV6-6 and TRBJ2-3; D unclear. Germline V gives CDR1 MNHNY, CDR2 SVGAGI (reference sequence). The CDR3 length is 14 residues. The V gene lost 2 bases and the J gene lost 1 base, with 7 bases spanning the gap.

The chain joins TRBV7-3 to TRBJ2-3, with D possibly matching TRBD2 (6 bases). The CDR3 has 22 residues. In germline, CDR1 is SGHTA, CDR2 FQGTGA. Trimming removed 5 bases at V and 0 bases at J, with 33 bases between. CDR3 coding DNA: TGTGCCAGCAGCCCACACCTTCGGAGGGGCCTCTTTTCAACCGCTAGCACAGATACGCAGTATTTT. It codes for CASSPHLRRGLFSTASTDTQYF.

The V gene is TRBV5-1, the J gene TRBJ2-1; D is possibly TRBD1 (6 bases). Germline lookup yields CDR1 SGHRS and CDR2 YFSETQ. This CDR3 is built from 16 residues. Trimming stripped 2 bases from V and 10 bases from J, with 22 bases between. The DNA of the CDR3 is TGCGCCAGCAGCTTTCTGGTGGGGACAACGATCGGGGAGCAGTTCTTC. This encodes CASSFLVGTTIGEQFF.

This clone was picked up one time. In DNA form, the CDR3 reads TGCGCCAGCAGCCAAGGGGGGGGGACGGGCAACCGGGGCTACACCTTC. This sequence encodes CASSQGGGTGNRGYTF. This rearrangement joins TRBV4-3 to TRBJ1-2; perhaps TRBD1 as D (5 bases). The CDR3 sequence is 16 residues long. The germline V and J ends were trimmed by 1 base and 8 bases, with 20 bases remaining between them. Per germline, CDR1 LGHNA and CDR2 YSLEER.

This chain connects TRBV7-9 to TRBJ2-1, with a weak D call TRBD1 (5 bases). CDR1 SEHNR and CDR2 FQNEAQ come from the germline V gene (reference sequence). This CDR3 contains 16 residues. The V end was cut by 5 bases, the J end by 2 bases, with 16 bases between. CDR3 loop: CASSLRRGRPYNEQFF. The CDR3 DNA is TGTGCCAGCAGCCTTCGTAGGGGCCGCCCCTACAATGAGCAGTTCTTC.